This record looks at one T cell receptor (beta chain) sequence and its context. Antigen specificity is unknown. Profiling that covered TCR beta VDJ and CDR3 relied on genomic DNA as its template. MiXCR was run by TCRdb on the reads, yielding one entry per CDR3 protein. The data show roughly 180,000 distinct CDR3 sequences, approximately 48% seen once. Looked up from germline, CDR1 is KGHDR and CDR2 is SFDVKD. V was pared by 7 bases and J by 5 bases, with 16 bases of the junction left unmatched. CDR3 length equals 17 residues. The sample belongs to a study of CD8+CD57+ T cells in acquired aplastic anemia. Only patients with CD8+CD57+ cell expansion on flow cytometry were chosen for sequencing. All participating patients were living with severe acquired aplastic anemia. Patients had received no therapy at the time of blood sampling. Study-wide findings and caveats: Patients showed no significant difference from controls in CD8+ Simpson's diversity. Overlapping CD8+ CDR3 repertoires of patients and controls contained some 30 shared sequences.

This chain joins TRBV24-1 and TRBJ2-5, with 9 bases identical to TRBD1. Input material: sorted CD4+, CD8+, or CD8+CD57+ T cells (not recorded which) from PBMCs. This clonotype was sampled from a human donor with aplastic anemia. The CDR3 sequence is CATSAPGTGSWGETQYF. CDR3 sequence (DNA): TGTGCCACCAGCGCCCCCGGGACAGGGAGTTGGGGGGAGACCCAGTACTTC.